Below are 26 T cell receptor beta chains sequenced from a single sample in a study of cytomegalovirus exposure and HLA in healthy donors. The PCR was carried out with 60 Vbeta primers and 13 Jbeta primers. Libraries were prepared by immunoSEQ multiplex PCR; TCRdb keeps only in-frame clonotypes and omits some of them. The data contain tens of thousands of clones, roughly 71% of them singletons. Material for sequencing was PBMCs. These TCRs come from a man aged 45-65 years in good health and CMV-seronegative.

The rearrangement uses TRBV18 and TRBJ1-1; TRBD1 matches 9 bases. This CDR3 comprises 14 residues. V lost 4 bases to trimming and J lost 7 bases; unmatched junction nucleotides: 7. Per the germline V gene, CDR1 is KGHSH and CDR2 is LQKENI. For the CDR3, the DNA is TGTGCCAGCTCACGAGGGACAGGGCGAATTGAAGCTTTCTTT. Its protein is CASSRGTGRIEAFF. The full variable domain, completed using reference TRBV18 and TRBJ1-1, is NAGVMQNPRHLVRRRGQEARLRCSPMKGHSHVYWYRQLPEEGLKFMVYLQKENIIDESGMPKERFSAEFPKEGPSILRIQQVVRGDSAAYFCASSRGTGRIEAFFGQGTRLTVV.

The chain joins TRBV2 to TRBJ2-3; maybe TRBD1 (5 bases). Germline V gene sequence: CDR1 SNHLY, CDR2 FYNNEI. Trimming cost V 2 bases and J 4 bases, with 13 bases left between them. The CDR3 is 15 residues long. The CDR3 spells CASSEQGLLADTQYF. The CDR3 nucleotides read TGTGCCAGCAGTGAACAGGGATTGTTAGCAGATACGCAGTATTTT.

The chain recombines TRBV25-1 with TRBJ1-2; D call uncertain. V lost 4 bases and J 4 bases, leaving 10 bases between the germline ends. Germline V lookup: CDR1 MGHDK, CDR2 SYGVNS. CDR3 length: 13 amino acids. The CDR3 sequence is CASSASPRYGYTF. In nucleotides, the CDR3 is TGTGCCAGCAGTGCGTCCCCTCGCTATGGCTACACCTTC.

The DNA for the CDR3 is TGTGCCAGCGGGAACGGGAGGGCCGCCGGGGAGCTGTTTTTT. It is translated as CASGNGRAAGELFF. This chain joins TRBV19 and TRBJ2-2, with 8 nucleotides matching TRBD2. V gave up 9 bases and J gave up 6 bases; unmatched junction bases: 9. Germline lookup yields CDR1 LNHDA and CDR2 SQIVND (reference sequence). The CDR3 has 14 amino acids.

CDR3 region: CASSFPLAGAGEQFF. The CDR3 DNA sequence: TGTGCCAGCAGCTTTCCGCTAGCGGGGGCTGGGGAGCAGTTCTTC. This chain joins TRBV5-4 and TRBJ2-1; TRBD2 aligns across 10 bases. V lost 2 bases to trimming and J lost 10 bases; unmatched junction nucleotides: 9. This CDR3 contains 15 residues. From germline, CDR1 is SGHNT and CDR2 YYREEE (reference sequence).

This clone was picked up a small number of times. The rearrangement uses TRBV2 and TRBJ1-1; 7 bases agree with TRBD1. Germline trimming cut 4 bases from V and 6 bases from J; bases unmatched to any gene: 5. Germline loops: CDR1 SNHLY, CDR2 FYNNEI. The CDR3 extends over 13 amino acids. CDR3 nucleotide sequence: TGTGCCAGCAGTGGACAGGGTTTGGCTGAAGCTTTCTTT. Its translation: CASSGQGLAEAFF.

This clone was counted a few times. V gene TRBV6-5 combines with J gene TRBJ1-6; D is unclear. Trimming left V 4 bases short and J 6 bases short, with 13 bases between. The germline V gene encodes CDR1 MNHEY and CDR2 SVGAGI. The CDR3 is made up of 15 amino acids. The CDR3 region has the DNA TGTGCCAGCAGTTGGGCGGGAGGGCTTAATTCACCCCTCCACTTT. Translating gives CASSWAGGLNSPLHF.

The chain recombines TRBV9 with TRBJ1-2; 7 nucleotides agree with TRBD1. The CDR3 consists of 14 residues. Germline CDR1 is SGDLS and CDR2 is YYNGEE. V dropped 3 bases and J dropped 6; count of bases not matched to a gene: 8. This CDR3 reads CASSARTGADGYTF. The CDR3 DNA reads TGTGCCAGCAGCGCAAGAACAGGGGCGGATGGCTACACCTTC.

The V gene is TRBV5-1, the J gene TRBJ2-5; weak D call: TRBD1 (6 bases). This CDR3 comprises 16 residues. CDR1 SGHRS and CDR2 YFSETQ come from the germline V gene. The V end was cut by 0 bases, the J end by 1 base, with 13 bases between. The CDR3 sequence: CASSLVGTRVQETQYF. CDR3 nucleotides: TGCGCCAGCAGCTTGGTCGGGACAAGGGTCCAAGAGACCCAGTACTTC.

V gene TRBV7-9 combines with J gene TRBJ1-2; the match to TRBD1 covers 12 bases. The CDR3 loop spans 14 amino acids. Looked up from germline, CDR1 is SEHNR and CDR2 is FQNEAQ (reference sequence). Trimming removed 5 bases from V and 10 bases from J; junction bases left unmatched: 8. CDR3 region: CASSPGTGGADYTF. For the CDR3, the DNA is TGTGCCAGCAGCCCCGGGACAGGGGGCGCCGACTACACCTTC.

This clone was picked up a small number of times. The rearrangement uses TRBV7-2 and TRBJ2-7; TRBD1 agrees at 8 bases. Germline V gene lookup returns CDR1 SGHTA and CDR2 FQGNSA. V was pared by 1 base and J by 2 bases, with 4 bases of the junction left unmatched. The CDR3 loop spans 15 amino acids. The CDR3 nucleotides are TGTGCCAGCAGCTTAGTCAGGGGGCGCGCCTACGAGCAGTACTTC. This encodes CASSLVRGRAYEQYF.

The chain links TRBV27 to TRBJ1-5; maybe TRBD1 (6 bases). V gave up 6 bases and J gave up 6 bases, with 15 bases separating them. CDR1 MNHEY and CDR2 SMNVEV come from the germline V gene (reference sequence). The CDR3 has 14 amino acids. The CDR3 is CASSTQGLVQPQHF. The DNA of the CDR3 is TGTGCCAGCAGCACACAGGGTTTAGTTCAGCCCCAGCATTTT.

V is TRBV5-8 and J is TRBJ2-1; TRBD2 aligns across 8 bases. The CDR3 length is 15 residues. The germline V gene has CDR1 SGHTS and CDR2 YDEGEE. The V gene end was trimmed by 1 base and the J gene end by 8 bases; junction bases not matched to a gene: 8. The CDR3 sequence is CASSLQRGLVDEQFF. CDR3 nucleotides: TGTGCCAGCAGCTTGCAGCGGGGGTTGGTCGATGAGCAGTTCTTC.

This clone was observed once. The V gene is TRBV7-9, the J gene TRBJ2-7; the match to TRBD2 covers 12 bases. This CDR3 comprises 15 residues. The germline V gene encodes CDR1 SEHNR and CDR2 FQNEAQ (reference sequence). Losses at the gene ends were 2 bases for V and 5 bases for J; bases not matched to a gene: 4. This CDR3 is CASSLLAGGPNEQYV. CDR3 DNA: TGTGCCAGCAGCTTACTAGCGGGAGGGCCTAACGAGCAGTACGTC.

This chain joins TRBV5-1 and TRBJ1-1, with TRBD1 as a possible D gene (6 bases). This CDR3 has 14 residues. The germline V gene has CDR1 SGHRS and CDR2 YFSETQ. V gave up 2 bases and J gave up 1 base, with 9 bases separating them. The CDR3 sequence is CASSFDRRNTEAFF. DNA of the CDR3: TGCGCCAGCAGCTTTGACAGGCGGAACACTGAAGCTTTCTTT.

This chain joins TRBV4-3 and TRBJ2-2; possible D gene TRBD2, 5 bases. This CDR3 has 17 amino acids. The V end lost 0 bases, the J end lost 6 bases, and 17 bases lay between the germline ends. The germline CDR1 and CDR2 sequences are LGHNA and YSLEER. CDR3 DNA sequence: TGCGCCAGCAGCCAAGACCGCCTAGCCTCTAACGCCGGGGAGCTGTTTTTT. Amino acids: CASSQDRLASNAGELFF.

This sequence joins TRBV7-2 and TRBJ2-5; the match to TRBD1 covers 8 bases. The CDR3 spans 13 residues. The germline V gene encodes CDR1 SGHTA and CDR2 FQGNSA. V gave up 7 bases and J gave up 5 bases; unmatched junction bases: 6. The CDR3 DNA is TGTGCCAGCAAACCGACAGGGGTTGAGACCCAGTACTTC. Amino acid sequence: CASKPTGVETQYF.

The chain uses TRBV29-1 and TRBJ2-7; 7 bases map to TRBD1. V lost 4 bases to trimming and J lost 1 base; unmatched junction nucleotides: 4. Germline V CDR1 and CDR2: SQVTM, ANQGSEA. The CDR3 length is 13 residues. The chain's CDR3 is CSVGWTGSYEQYF. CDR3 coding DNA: TGCAGCGTTGGATGGACAGGATCCTACGAGCAGTACTTC.

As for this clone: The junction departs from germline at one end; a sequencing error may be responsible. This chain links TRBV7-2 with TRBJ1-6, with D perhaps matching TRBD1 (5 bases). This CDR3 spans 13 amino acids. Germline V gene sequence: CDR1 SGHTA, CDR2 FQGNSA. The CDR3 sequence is CASTLDGGSPLHF. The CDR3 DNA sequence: TGTGCCAGCACCTTAGACGGGGGTTCACCCCTCCACTTT.

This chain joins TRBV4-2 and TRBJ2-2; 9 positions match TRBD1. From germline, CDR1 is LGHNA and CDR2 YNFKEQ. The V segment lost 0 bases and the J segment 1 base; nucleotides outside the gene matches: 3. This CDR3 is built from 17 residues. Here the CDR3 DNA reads TGTGCCAGCAGCCAAGATCGGGGACAGGGGAACACCGGGGAGCTGTTTTTT. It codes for CASSQDRGQGNTGELFF.

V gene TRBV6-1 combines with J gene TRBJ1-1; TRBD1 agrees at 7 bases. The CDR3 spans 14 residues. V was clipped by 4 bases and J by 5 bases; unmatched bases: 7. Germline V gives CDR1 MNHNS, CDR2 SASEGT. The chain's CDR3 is CASSGQGGETEAFF. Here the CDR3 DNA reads TGTGCCAGCAGTGGACAGGGAGGCGAGACTGAAGCTTTCTTT.

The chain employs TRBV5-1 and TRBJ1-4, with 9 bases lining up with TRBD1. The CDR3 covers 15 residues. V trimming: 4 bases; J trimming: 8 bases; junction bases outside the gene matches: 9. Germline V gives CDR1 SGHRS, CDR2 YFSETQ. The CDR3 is CASSLGTGSLEKLFF. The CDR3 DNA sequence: TGCGCCAGCAGCCTGGGGACAGGGTCTTTGGAAAAACTGTTTTTT.

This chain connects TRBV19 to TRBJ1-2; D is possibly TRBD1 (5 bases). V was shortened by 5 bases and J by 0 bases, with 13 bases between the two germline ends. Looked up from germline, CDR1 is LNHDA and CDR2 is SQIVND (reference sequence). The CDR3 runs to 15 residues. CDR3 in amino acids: CASSGPGLTNYGYTF. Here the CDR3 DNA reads TGTGCCAGTAGTGGGCCGGGACTTACTAACTATGGCTACACCTTC.

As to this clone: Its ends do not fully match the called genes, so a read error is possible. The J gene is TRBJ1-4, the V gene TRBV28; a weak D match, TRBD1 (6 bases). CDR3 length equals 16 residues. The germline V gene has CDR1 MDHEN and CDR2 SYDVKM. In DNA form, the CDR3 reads TGTGCCAGCCTTTCCCTAGAGGGGACAACAAATGAAAAACTGTTTTTT. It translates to CASLSLEGTTNEKLFF.

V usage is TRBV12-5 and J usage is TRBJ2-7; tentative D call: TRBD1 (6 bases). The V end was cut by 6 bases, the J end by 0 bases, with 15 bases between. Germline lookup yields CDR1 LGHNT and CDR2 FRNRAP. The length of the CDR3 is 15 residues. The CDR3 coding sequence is TGTGCTAGTGGCGCCCCCCGGACAGTCTCCTACGAGCAGTACGTC. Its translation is CASGAPRTVSYEQYV.

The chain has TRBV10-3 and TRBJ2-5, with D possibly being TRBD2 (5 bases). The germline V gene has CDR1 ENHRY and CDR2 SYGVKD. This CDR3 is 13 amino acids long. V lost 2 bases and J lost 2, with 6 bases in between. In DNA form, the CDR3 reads TGTGCCATCAGTGAGCCGGGACAAGAGACCCAGTACTTC. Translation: CAISEPGQETQYF.